This passage covers 27 T cell receptor beta chains from one sample sequenced in a study of low-dose radiotherapy and immunotherapy resistance in tumors. Time point in this sample: before trial treatment. Alpha- and beta-chain coverage of first-strand cDNA came from TRAV- and TRBV-specific primers. TCRs underwent roughly 19 PCR cycles of amplification with a constant-region primer and V-primer adapter. TCRdb recomputed calls from the reads with MiXCR, one row per CDR3 protein. The sample lists tens of thousands of distinct CDR3 sequences, 30% to 40% occurring once. The sequences come from PBMCs, collected before treatment. All receptors come from a female donor with ovarian cancer.

Regarding this clonotype: It is unclear where the CDR3 begins or ends on the DNA, so no DNA is shown, and the CDR3 is as TCRdb lists it. The rearrangement joins TRBV6-2 or TRBV6-3 to TRBJ2-2. The germline V gene has CDR1 MNHEY and CDR2 SVGEGT. The CDR3 region is 15 residues in length, termini included. The CDR3 loop is CAITVAANTGELFFF.

This clonotype was recorded at least ten times. The rearrangement joins TRBV11-1 to TRBJ2-7, with a weak D call TRBD2 (6 bases). V was clipped by 5 bases and J by 5 bases, with 13 bases between them. The length of the CDR3 is 13 residues. Germline CDR1 and CDR2: SGHAT and FQDESV (reference sequence). For the CDR3, the DNA is TGTGCCAGCAGCCTCCCGGGAGTGGACGAGCAGTACTTC. Translation gives CASSLPGVDEQYF.

The chain recombines TRBV2 with TRBJ1-5; D unclear. V lost 2 bases, J lost 1 base, and 9 bases lay in between. The CDR3 length is 15 residues. CDR1 and CDR2 (germline): SNHLY, FYNNEI. The CDR3 bases are TGTGCCAGCAGTGAACAACGCCCGAGCAATCAGCCCCAGCATTTT. It translates to CASSEQRPSNQPQHF.

The chain has TRBV5-3 and TRBJ2-1; D may correspond to TRBD1 or TRBD2 (5 bases each). TRBV5-3 is an ORF for which the function is uncertain. With 8 bases removed from V and 0 bases from J, the gap between germline ends came to 18 bases. The CDR3 totals 16 residues. The CDR3 nucleotides read TGTGCCAGCAGCGAAGGGGCGGACTTCTCCTACAATGAGCAGTTCTTC. Its protein product is CASSEGADFSYNEQFF.

This clonotype was detected ten times or more. The chain uses TRBV12-3 or TRBV12-4 and TRBJ2-6, with TRBD2 as a possible D gene (6 bases). Between the trimmed V and J ends, which lost 6 bases and 0 bases, there was a span of 15 bases. This CDR3 has 17 residues. The chain's CDR3 is CASRTGTANSGANVLTF. CDR3 sequence (DNA): TGTGCCAGCAGGACCGGGACTGCGAACTCTGGGGCCAACGTCCTGACTTTC.

V usage is TRBV2 and J usage is TRBJ2-1; 8 bases agree with TRBD1. Germline V gene data show CDR1 as SNHLY and CDR2 as FYNNEI. There are 12 residues in the CDR3. V shed 7 bases and J 13 bases; nucleotides not matched to a gene: 9. The CDR3 protein is CASNTGGMRQFF. CDR3 nucleotides: TGTGCCAGCAACACAGGGGGAATGCGCCAGTTCTTC.

There are many counts of this clonotype. The chain is built from TRBV20-1 and TRBJ2-7, with 9 bases aligning to TRBD2. Germline lookup yields CDR1 DFQATT and CDR2 SNEGSKA (reference sequence). There are 16 residues in the CDR3. J was trimmed by 3 bases and V by 1 base; bases with no gene match: 10. In DNA form, the CDR3 reads TGCAGTGCTAGAGCAGTAGCGCGGGGGGGACTCTACGAGCAGTACTTC. It translates to CSARAVARGGLYEQYF.

This clonotype showed up just once. The chain combines TRBV4-2 with TRBJ2-5; D unclear. The CDR3 consists of 19 residues. From germline, CDR1 is LGHNA and CDR2 YNFKEQ. Trimming left V 4 bases short and J 8 bases short, with 32 bases between. In DNA, the CDR3 is TGTGCCAGCAGCCGCCGCCATTCGGAGACGCCAGGTCCGAGAGAAACCCAGTACTTC. Protein sequence: CASSRRHSETPGPRETQYF.

This clonotype came up a few times. V usage is TRBV24-1 and J usage is TRBJ2-7; TRBD1 matches 7 bases. V lost 3 bases and J lost 5; bases outside the gene matches: 6. Looked up from germline, CDR1 is KGHDR and CDR2 is SFDVKD. The CDR3 is 14 amino acids. The CDR3 nucleotides are TGTGCCACCAGTGATCGACAGGGAAGCAACGAGCAGTACTTC. As protein: CATSDRQGSNEQYF.

Within the sample, this clonotype is medium-sized. The rearrangement uses TRBV5-4 and TRBJ2-7; D not resolved. Germline V gene sequence: CDR1 SGHNT, CDR2 YYREEE (reference sequence). There are 14 residues in the CDR3. Deletions cut 0 bases from V and 5 bases from J, with 12 bases between. The CDR3 DNA sequence: TGTGCCAGCAGCTTGGCGTCTCGGCCCCACGAGCAGTACTTC. It is translated as CASSLASRPHEQYF.

This clonotype was counted many times. The V and J genes are TRBV6-6 and TRBJ2-7; TRBD1 is a possible D gene (5 bases). The germline V and J ends were trimmed by 5 bases and 6 bases, with 17 bases remaining between them. Germline V lookup: CDR1 MNHNY, CDR2 SVGAGI (reference sequence). The CDR3 length is 14 residues. The CDR3 loop reads CASSGLGASGEQYF. The DNA of the CDR3 is TGTGCCAGCAGTGGGCTAGGGGCCTCGGGCGAGCAGTACTTC.

Many counts were recorded for this clonotype. The chain employs TRBV7-2 and TRBJ1-3; D perhaps matches TRBD1 (6 bases). Germline loops: CDR1 SGHTA, CDR2 FQGNSA. V lost 5 bases and J 2 bases, leaving 16 bases between the germline ends. CDR3 size: 16 residues. CDR3 sequence: CASSPTPPGAGNTIYF. CDR3 coding DNA: TGTGCCAGCAGCCCAACCCCCCCAGGGGCTGGAAACACCATATATTTT.

This clonotype was counted ten times or more. V and J are TRBV20-1 and TRBJ1-6; the D gene is possibly TRBD1 (5 bases). The CDR3 extends over 18 amino acids. V was trimmed by 0 bases and J by 0 bases, leaving 15 bases between them. From germline, CDR1 is DFQATT and CDR2 SNEGSKA (reference sequence). CDR3 residues: CSARDGRAMSSYNSPLHF. CDR3 nucleotide sequence: TGCAGTGCTAGAGATGGCAGGGCCATGAGCTCCTATAATTCACCCCTCCACTTT.

This clonotype was observed many times. J is TRBJ1-5 and V is TRBV28; 8 bases match TRBD1. The V gene's germline CDR1 is MDHEN and CDR2 SYDVKM. Trimming cost V 5 bases and J 1 base; bases outside gene matches: 16. The CDR3 has 19 residues. The CDR3 protein is CASSPSTGARSLSNQPQHF. CDR3 coding DNA: TGTGCCAGCAGTCCCTCGACAGGGGCCCGCTCTTTAAGCAATCAGCCCCAGCATTTT.

The count of this clonotype is one. A single base is all that separates this from a far larger clone, so a read error is likely. The rearrangement joins TRBV6-2 or TRBV6-3 to TRBJ2-1; D gene unclear. This CDR3 region has 12 residues. V was pared by 3 bases and J by 10 bases, with 10 bases between. CDR1 is MNHEY, CDR2 SVGEGT, per germline. For the CDR3, the DNA is TGTGCCAGCAGTTATGGATCCTACGAGCAGTTCTTC. It yields the protein CASSYGSYEQFF.

On this clonotype: A far bigger clonotype differs at one base, so this is likely a read error. The rearrangement uses TRBV5-4 and TRBJ2-1; 8 bases match TRBD1. V shed 4 bases and J 10 bases; nucleotides not matched to a gene: 16. This CDR3 is 16 amino acids long. Germline V CDR1 and CDR2: SGHNT, YYREEE (reference sequence). The CDR3 spells CASSPPGQAHSYEQFF. The CDR3 DNA sequence: TGTGCCAGCAGCCCTCCGGGACAGGCCCACTCCTACGAGCAGTTCTTC.

This clonotype was seen at least ten times. The chain links TRBV20-1 to TRBJ2-1, with D tentatively TRBD2 (6 bases). Germline V gene data show CDR1 as DFQATT and CDR2 as SNEGSKA (reference sequence). This CDR3 comprises 18 residues. Trimming took 0 bases from V and 4 from J, leaving 22 bases between them. DNA of the CDR3: TGCAGTGCTAGAGATCTCGGGGGTAGCGGCTACCTTTACAATGAGCAGTTCTTC. Its translation is CSARDLGGSGYLYNEQFF.

The chain is built from TRBV7-2 and TRBJ2-2; the D gene is possibly TRBD2 (5 bases). V shed 6 bases and J shed 1 base, with 12 bases lying between them. CDR3 length equals 15 residues. CDR1 is SGHTA and CDR2 is FQGNSA in the germline V gene. CDR3 bases: TGTGCCAGCAGATTTGGCGGGCAGAACACCGGGGAGCTGTTTTTT. Protein sequence: CASRFGGQNTGELFF. Full variable domain (missing parts from reference TRBV7-2 and TRBJ2-2): GAGVSQSPSNKVTEKGKDVELRCDPISGHTALYWYRQSLGQGLEFLIYFQGNSAPDKSGLPSDRFSAERTGGSVSTLTIQRTQQEDSAVYLCASRFGGQNTGELFFGEGSRLTVL.

This clonotype was seen at least ten times. The chain links TRBV19 to TRBJ2-5; D ambiguous. V was shortened by 4 bases and J by 5 bases, with 11 bases between the two germline ends. CDR1 and CDR2 (germline): LNHDA, SQIVND (reference sequence). CDR3 length equals 13 residues. The CDR3 bases are TGTGCCAGTAGTACAGGTGCTTCTGAGACCCAGTACTTC. It codes for CASSTGASETQYF. The full variable domain, completed using reference TRBV19 and TRBJ2-5, is DGGITQSPKYLFRKEGQNVTLSCEQNLNHDAMYWYRQDPGQGLRLIYYSQIVNDFQKGDIAEGYSVSREKKESFPLTVTSAQKNPTAFYLCASSTGASETQYFGPGTRLLVL.

This clonotype was counted many times. The rearrangement links TRBV30 to TRBJ2-4, with 8 bases lining up with TRBD1. CDR1 and CDR2 from the germline V gene are GTSNPN and SVGIG (reference sequence). V was pared by 3 bases and J by 5 bases, with 9 bases of the junction left unmatched. CDR3 length equals 15 residues. CDR3 in DNA: TGTGCCTGGAGGGCCGAGGGACAGGCTGAAAACATTCAGTACTTC. Amino acids: CAWRAEGQAENIQYF.

This clonotype was seen repeatedly, ten times or more. The V and J genes are TRBV2 and TRBJ1-5; the D gene is possibly TRBD1 (5 bases). The V end was cut by 0 bases, the J end by 2 bases, with 14 bases between. Germline V gives CDR1 SNHLY, CDR2 FYNNEI. This CDR3 region has 17 residues. The CDR3, as DNA: TGTGCCAGCAGTGAAGCGCGGGGGGTCGGGCGCAATCAGCCCCAGCATTTT. This codes for CASSEARGVGRNQPQHF. The variable domain in full, with the rest retrieved from reference TRBV2 and TRBJ1-5, is EPEVTQTPSHQVTQMGQEVILRCVPISNHLYFYWYRQILGQKVEFLVSFYNNEISEKSEIFDDQFSVERPDGSNFTLKIRSTKLEDSAMYFCASSEARGVGRNQPQHFGDGTRLSIL.

The chain is built from TRBV2 and TRBJ2-6; TRBD1 aligns across 9 bases. This CDR3 spans 18 amino acids. The trim removed 4 bases at V and 2 bases at J, leaving 9 bases unmatched. From germline, CDR1 is SNHLY and CDR2 FYNNEI. CDR3 region: CASSARDRVLTGANVLTF. Here the CDR3 DNA reads TGTGCCAGCAGTGCGCGGGACAGGGTTCTTACTGGGGCCAACGTCCTGACTTTC.

This clonotype was seen many times. This rearrangement joins TRBV9 to TRBJ2-1; TRBD2 matches at 9 bases. V lost 3 bases, J lost 2 bases, and 3 bases stayed unmatched. The CDR3 covers 15 residues. Germline V gives CDR1 SGDLS, CDR2 YYNGEE. CDR3 in amino acids: CASSASGRTYNEQFF. The CDR3 nucleotides read TGTGCCAGCAGCGCCAGCGGGAGGACCTACAATGAGCAGTTCTTC.

This clonotype was counted at least ten times. Germline is not matched at one junction end, which may reflect a read error. The chain has TRBV20-1 and TRBJ1-4, with 8 bases identical to TRBD1. Germline V CDR1 and CDR2: DFQATT, SNEGSKA (reference sequence). This CDR3 is 12 amino acids long. The CDR3 protein is CSAREGGDRRTF. The DNA for the CDR3 is TGCAGTGCTAGAGAGGGCGGGGACAGGAGGACTTTT.

This sequence joins TRBV7-3 and TRBJ1-1; D is ambiguous. Trimming left V 7 bases short and J 1 base short, with 10 bases between. The CDR3 runs 13 residues. The germline V gene encodes CDR1 SGHTA and CDR2 FQGTGA. For the CDR3, the DNA is TGTGCCAGCAAATTGGGCAGGAACACTGAAGCTTTCTTT. It specifies CASKLGRNTEAFF.

This clonotype appeared a single time. V and J are TRBV5-1 and TRBJ2-3; D is unclear. The germline CDR1 and CDR2 sequences are SGHRS and YFSETQ. CDR3 length: 16 amino acids. Trimming left V 0 bases short and J 3 bases short, with 14 bases between. The CDR3 region has the DNA TGCGCCAGCAGCTTGGGGGGTCGGGCAGAAACAGATACGCAGTATTTT. Protein product: CASSLGGRAETDTQYF.

This clonotype came up many times. The chain employs TRBV5-5 and TRBJ2-7, with TRBD2 identical over 11 bases. The length of the CDR3 is 15 residues. The V gene's germline CDR1 is SGHKS and CDR2 YYEKEE (reference sequence). V was pared by 1 base and J by 4 bases, with 4 bases of the junction left unmatched. For the CDR3, the DNA is TGTGCCAGCAGCTTGTCGACTAGCGGGGTTTACGAGCAGTACTTC. Amino acids: CASSLSTSGVYEQYF.